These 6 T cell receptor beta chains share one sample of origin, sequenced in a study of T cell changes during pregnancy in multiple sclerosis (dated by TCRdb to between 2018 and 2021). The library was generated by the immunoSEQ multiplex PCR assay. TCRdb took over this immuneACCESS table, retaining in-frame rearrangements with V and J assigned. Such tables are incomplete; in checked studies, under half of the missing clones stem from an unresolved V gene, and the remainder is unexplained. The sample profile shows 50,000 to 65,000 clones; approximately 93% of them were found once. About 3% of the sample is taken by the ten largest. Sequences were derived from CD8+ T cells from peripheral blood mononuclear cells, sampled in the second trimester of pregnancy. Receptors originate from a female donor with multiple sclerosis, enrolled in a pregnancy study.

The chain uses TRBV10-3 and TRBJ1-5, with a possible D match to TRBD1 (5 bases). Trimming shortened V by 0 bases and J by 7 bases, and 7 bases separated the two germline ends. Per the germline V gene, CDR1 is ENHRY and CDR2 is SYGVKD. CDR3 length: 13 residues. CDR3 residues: CAISESEGQPQHF. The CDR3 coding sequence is TGTGCCATCAGTGAGTCGGAGGGGCAGCCCCAGCATTTT.

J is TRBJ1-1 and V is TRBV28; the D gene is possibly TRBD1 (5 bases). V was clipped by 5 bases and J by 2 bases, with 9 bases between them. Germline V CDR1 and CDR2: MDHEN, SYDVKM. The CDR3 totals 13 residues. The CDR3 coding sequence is TGTGCCAGCAGTCGACAGTTTAACACTGAAGCTTTCTTT. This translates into CASSRQFNTEAFF. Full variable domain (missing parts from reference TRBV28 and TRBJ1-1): DVKVTQSSRYLVKRTGEKVFLECVQDMDHENMFWYRQDPGLGLRLIYFSYDVKMKEKGDIPEGYSVSREKKERFSLILESASTNQTSMYLCASSRQFNTEAFFGQGTRLTVV.

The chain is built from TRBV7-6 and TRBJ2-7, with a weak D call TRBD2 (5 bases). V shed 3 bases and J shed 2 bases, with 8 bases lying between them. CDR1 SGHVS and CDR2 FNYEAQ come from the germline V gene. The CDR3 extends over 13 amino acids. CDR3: CASSLEVPYEQYF. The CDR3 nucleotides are TGTGCCAGCAGCTTGGAGGTACCCTACGAGCAGTACTTC. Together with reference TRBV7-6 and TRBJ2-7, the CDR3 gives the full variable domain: GAGVSQSPRYKVTKRGQDVALRCDPISGHVSLYWYRQALGQGPEFLTYFNYEAQQDKSGLPNDRFSAERPEGSISTLTIQRTEQRDSAMYRCASSLEVPYEQYFGPGTRLTVT.

For the CDR3, the DNA is TGCAGCGTAGCGGGACTAGCGGGAGCCTCCGACTACAATGAGCAGTTCTTC. Its protein product is CSVAGLAGASDYNEQFF. The rearrangement joins TRBV29-1 to TRBJ2-1, with TRBD2 matching 14 bases. The junction had 10 bases not matched to a gene; V was cut back by 6 bases and J by 3 bases. Per germline, CDR1 SQVTM and CDR2 ANQGSEA. The CDR3 runs to 17 residues.

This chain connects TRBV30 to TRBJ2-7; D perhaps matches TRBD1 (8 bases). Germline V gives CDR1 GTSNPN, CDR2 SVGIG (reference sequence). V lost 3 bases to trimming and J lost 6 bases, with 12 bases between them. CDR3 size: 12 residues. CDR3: CAWSTGGGEQYF. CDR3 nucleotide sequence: TGTGCCTGGAGCACAGGGGGGGGCGAGCAGTACTTC.

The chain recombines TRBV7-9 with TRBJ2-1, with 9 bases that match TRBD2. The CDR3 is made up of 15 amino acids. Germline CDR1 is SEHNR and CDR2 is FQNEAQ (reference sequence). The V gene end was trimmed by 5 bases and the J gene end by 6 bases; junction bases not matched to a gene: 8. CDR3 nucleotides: TGTGCCAGCAGCCTTAGCGGGAGAACCCTCAATGAGCAGTTCTTC. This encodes CASSLSGRTLNEQFF.